The 21 T cell receptor beta chains given below trace back to one sample, sequenced in a study of shared clonotypes between healthy human individuals. Data came from immunoSEQ multiplex PCR; TCRdb stores just in-frame clones and leaves some out. The sample records about 2,200,000 clones, roughly 91% being singletons. It was CD45RO-negative cells, positively selected for CCR7, that made up naive CD8 cells, with terminally differentiated effector memory CD45RA+ cells excluded. Sequencing was carried out using naive CD8+ T cells from PBMCs. These TCRs come from a man between 18 and 35 years old in good health. Some clones in this sample may be carry-over from other donors' samples.

In nucleotides, the CDR3 is TGTGCCAGCAGCTTACGTCTGGGCCGATACAATGAGCAGTTCTTC. It encodes CASSLRLGRYNEQFF. This chain uses TRBV7-3 with TRBJ2-1, with D uncertain. Trimming stripped 2 bases from V and 4 bases from J, with 12 bases between. CDR1 and CDR2 (germline): SGHTA, FQGTGA. The CDR3 is 15 residues long.

The CDR3: CASSLSLGEYNEQFF. CDR3 in DNA: TGTGCCAGCAGTTTGTCGCTGGGGGAGTACAATGAGCAGTTCTTC. The chain has TRBV28 and TRBJ2-1; D is tentatively TRBD1 or TRBD2 (5 bases each). CDR3 size: 15 residues. CDR1 is MDHEN and CDR2 is SYDVKM in the germline V gene. Between the trimmed V and J ends, which lost 3 bases and 4 bases, there was a span of 13 bases.

The chain uses TRBV9 and TRBJ2-5; TRBD2 matches at 10 bases. CDR1 is SGDLS, CDR2 YYNGEE, per germline. The CDR3 is 16 residues long. V lost 0 bases to trimming and J lost 1 base; unmatched junction nucleotides: 3. CDR3 region: CASSVDSGRSQETQYF. In DNA form, the CDR3 reads TGTGCCAGCAGCGTAGATAGCGGGAGGTCCCAAGAGACCCAGTACTTC.

This chain links TRBV5-6 with TRBJ1-6; D remains ambiguous. The CDR3 consists of 14 residues. The ends were cut back, 0 bases at V and 11 bases at J, with 12 bases in the middle. Per the germline V gene, CDR1 is SGHDT and CDR2 is YYEEEE. CDR3 protein: CASSLGEANPPLHF. The CDR3 DNA reads TGTGCCAGCAGCTTGGGCGAGGCGAATCCACCCCTCCACTTT.

The chain links TRBV5-4 to TRBJ2-7, with D tentatively TRBD1 (6 bases). V dropped 9 bases and J dropped 2 bases, with 15 bases sitting between them. CDR1 is SGHNT, CDR2 YYREEE, per germline (reference sequence). This CDR3 has 13 residues. CDR3 coding DNA: TGTGCCATGTCCGGGACATCGGCCTACGAGCAGTACTTC. Translated: CAMSGTSAYEQYF.

This rearrangement joins TRBV9 to TRBJ2-7; D possibly uses TRBD1 or TRBD2 (5 bases each). Germline CDR1 is SGDLS and CDR2 is YYNGEE. Trimming left V 4 bases short and J 3 bases short, with 23 bases between. The length of the CDR3 is 17 residues. CDR3 residues: CASSPRPGRNALYEQYF. The CDR3 DNA reads TGTGCCAGCAGCCCCCGGCCGGGGCGGAACGCCCTCTACGAGCAGTACTTC.

This clone has a single count. V gene TRBV4-2 combines with J gene TRBJ2-5, with 12 nucleotides matching TRBD2. The CDR3 has 16 amino acids. V shed 3 bases and J 5 bases; nucleotides not matched to a gene: 7. Germline CDR1 LGHNA, CDR2 YNFKEQ. CDR3 residues: CASSQTSGSLAETQYF. The CDR3 DNA sequence: TGTGCCAGCAGCCAGACTAGCGGGAGTCTTGCGGAGACCCAGTACTTC.

This clone was counted once. The rearrangement links TRBV11-2 to TRBJ2-1; 9 bases align to TRBD1. Germline CDR1 and CDR2: SGHAT and FQNNGV. Trimming at V came to 5 bases and at J to 7 bases, leaving 15 bases not matched to a gene. The CDR3 is 17 residues long. CDR3 nucleotides: TGTGCCAGCAGCACCCCTATCGGGACAGGGTCTGGGAATGAGCAGTTCTTC. Its translation is CASSTPIGTGSGNEQFF.

This chain uses TRBV20-1 with TRBJ2-3; D assignment may be TRBD1 or TRBD2 (5 bases each). The germline gives CDR1 DFQATT, CDR2 SNEGSKA (reference sequence). CDR3 length: 11 amino acids. V lost 4 bases and J 10 bases, leaving 12 bases between the germline ends. The CDR3 region has the DNA TGCAGTGCTAACCAGGGAGTCGCGCAGTATTTT. Translating it yields CSANQGVAQYF.

The chain couples TRBV28 to TRBJ2-7, with a weak D call TRBD1 (6 bases). The CDR3 is 14 amino acids. V was cut by 8 bases and J by 0 bases, with 14 bases left in between. CDR1 MDHEN and CDR2 SYDVKM come from the germline V gene. CDR3 nucleotide sequence: TGTGCCAGCTCAGATACAGGGAGCTCCTACGAGCAGTACTTC. Translation gives CASSDTGSSYEQYF.

The chain has TRBV10-1 and TRBJ1-4, with unresolved D. From germline, CDR1 is WNHNN and CDR2 SYGVQD (reference sequence). V lost 7 bases to trimming and J lost 4 bases, with 10 bases between them. This CDR3 is built from 13 residues. The CDR3, as DNA: TGCGCCAGCATCGAGGAGGATAATGAAAAACTGTTTTTT. The encoded protein is CASIEEDNEKLFF.

This chain joins TRBV4-3 and TRBJ2-1; maybe TRBD1 (5 bases). Germline V gene sequence: CDR1 LGHNA, CDR2 YSLEER. The V end was cut by 1 base, the J end by 0 bases, with 10 bases between. CDR3 length: 16 residues. As DNA, the CDR3 is TGCGCCAGCAGCCAAGTAATGACAGCCTCCTACAATGAGCAGTTCTTC. It encodes CASSQVMTASYNEQFF.

The chain recombines TRBV9 with TRBJ2-1, with TRBD2 identical over 10 bases. Losses at the gene ends were 0 bases for V and 8 bases for J; bases not matched to a gene: 8. Germline V gene data show CDR1 as SGDLS and CDR2 as YYNGEE. The CDR3 covers 16 residues. CDR3 sequence (DNA): TGTGCCAGCAGCGTAGCTACTAGCGGGGTAAGGGATGAGCAGTTCTTC. Translated: CASSVATSGVRDEQFF.

The chain recombines TRBV9 with TRBJ2-2; the match to TRBD2 covers 10 bases. The CDR3 totals 17 residues. V shed 2 bases and J 2 bases; nucleotides not matched to a gene: 6. Germline V gives CDR1 SGDLS, CDR2 YYNGEE. The CDR3 loop reads CASSVSSGSVNTGELFF. In DNA form, the CDR3 reads TGTGCCAGCAGCGTGTCTAGCGGGAGCGTCAACACCGGGGAGCTGTTTTTT.

The J gene is TRBJ1-4, the V gene TRBV4-3; D not certain. Germline loops: CDR1 LGHNA, CDR2 YSLEER. Trimming shortened V by 6 bases and J by 5 bases, and 16 bases separated the two germline ends. The CDR3 covers 15 residues. CDR3 bases: TGCGCCAGCAGTCGCCTTTTGGTACCAAATGAAAAACTGTTTTTT. This translates into CASSRLLVPNEKLFF.

The V and J genes are TRBV9 and TRBJ2-5; 7 bases align to TRBD2. The CDR3 has 15 residues. Germline V gene data show CDR1 as SGDLS and CDR2 as YYNGEE. The V and J ends lost 3 bases and 5 bases, in that order; junction bases with no gene match: 10. CDR3 in DNA: TGTGCCAGCAGCGCCCGGGACTACTCGCTGGAGACCCAGTACTTC. Protein: CASSARDYSLETQYF.

The genes are TRBV27 and TRBJ2-1, with D possibly matching TRBD2 (5 bases). This CDR3 contains 14 residues. CDR1 and CDR2 (germline): MNHEY, SMNVEV (reference sequence). V lost 4 bases and J 7 bases, leaving 14 bases between the germline ends. CDR3 DNA sequence: TGTGCCAGCAGTTCTAGCCGAGGAGTTAATGAGCAGTTCTTC. Translation gives CASSSSRGVNEQFF.

This sequence joins TRBV9 and TRBJ2-7; perhaps TRBD2 as D (6 bases). Germline loops: CDR1 SGDLS, CDR2 YYNGEE. This CDR3 has 15 residues. The V end was cut by 4 bases, the J end by 4 bases, with 18 bases between. The CDR3 coding sequence is TGTGCCAGCAGCCCCACGGGAGTGCCTCCTTACGAGCAGTACTTC. It translates to CASSPTGVPPYEQYF.

The chain employs TRBV10-3 and TRBJ2-5, with D hard to call. The closer fit of TRBJ2-7 to the DNA end suggests the J call may be wrong. The CDR3 is 10 residues long. CDR1 and CDR2 from the germline V gene are ENHRY and SYGVKD. The CDR3 loop reads CAAATYEQYF. The CDR3 DNA follows: TGTGCCGCAGCGACCTACGAGCAGTACTTC.

This sequence joins TRBV9 and TRBJ1-2; no clear D gene. Germline assignment: CDR1 SGDLS and CDR2 YYNGEE. Trimming shortened V by 3 bases and J by 2 bases, and 11 bases separated the two germline ends. The CDR3 is made up of 14 amino acids. Here the CDR3 DNA reads TGTGCCAGCAGCGCGGGAGGTGCAAACTATGGCTACACCTTC. Its protein product is CASSAGGANYGYTF.

The V and J genes are TRBV14 and TRBJ2-7; D is perhaps TRBD2 (5 bases). Trimming took 5 bases from V and 4 from J, leaving 12 bases between them. This CDR3 comprises 13 residues. Germline loops: CDR1 SGHDN, CDR2 FVKESK. The CDR3 region is CASSTYGDYEQYF. Here the CDR3 DNA reads TGTGCCAGCAGCACTTACGGGGATTACGAGCAGTACTTC.